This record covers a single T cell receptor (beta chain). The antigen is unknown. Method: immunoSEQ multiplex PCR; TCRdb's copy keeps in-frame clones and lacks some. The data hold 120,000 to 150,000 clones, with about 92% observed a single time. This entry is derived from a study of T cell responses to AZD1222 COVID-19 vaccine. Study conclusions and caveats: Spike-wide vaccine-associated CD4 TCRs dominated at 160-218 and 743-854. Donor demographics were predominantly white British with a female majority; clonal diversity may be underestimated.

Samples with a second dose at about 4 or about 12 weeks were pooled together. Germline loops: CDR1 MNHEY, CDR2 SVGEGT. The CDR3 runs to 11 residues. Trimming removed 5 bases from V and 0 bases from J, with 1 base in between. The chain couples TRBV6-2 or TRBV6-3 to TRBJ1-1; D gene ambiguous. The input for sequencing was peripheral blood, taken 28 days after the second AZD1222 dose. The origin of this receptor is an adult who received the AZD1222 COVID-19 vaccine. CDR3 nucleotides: TGTGCCAGCAGTATGAACACTGAAGCTTTCTTT. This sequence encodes CASSMNTEAFF.